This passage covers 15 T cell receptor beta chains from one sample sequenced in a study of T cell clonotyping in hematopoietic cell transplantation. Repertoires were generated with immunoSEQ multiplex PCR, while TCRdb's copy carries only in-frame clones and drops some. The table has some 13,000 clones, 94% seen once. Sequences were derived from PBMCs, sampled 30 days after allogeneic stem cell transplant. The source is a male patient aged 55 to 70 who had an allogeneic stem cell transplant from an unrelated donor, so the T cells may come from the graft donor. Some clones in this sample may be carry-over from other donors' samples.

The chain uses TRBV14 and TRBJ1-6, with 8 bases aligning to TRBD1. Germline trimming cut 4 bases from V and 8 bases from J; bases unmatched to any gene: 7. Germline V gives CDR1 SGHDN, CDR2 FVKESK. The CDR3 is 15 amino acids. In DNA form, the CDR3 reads TGTGCCAGCAGCCTCGGACAGGGAGGGCATTCACCCCTCCACTTT. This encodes CASSLGQGGHSPLHF.

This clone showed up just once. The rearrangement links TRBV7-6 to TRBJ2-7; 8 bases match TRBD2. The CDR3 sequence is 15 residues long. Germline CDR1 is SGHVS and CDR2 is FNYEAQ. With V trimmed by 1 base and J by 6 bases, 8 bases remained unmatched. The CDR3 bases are TGTGCCAGCAGCTTAGGCCCGGGGGGGCCTGGCGAGCAGTACTTC. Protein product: CASSLGPGGPGEQYF.

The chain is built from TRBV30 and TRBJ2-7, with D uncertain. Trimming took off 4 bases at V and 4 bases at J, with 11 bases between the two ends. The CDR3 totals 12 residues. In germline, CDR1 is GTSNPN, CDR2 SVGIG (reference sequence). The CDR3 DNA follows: TGTGCCTGGAAGGGTTCCAGTTACGAGCAGTACTTC. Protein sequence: CAWKGSSYEQYF.

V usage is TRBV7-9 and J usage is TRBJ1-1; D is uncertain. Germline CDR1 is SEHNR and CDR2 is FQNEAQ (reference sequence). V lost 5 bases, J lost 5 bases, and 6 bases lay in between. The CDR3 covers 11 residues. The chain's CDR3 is CASSLSTEAFF. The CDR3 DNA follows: TGTGCCAGCAGCCTAAGTACTGAAGCTTTCTTT.

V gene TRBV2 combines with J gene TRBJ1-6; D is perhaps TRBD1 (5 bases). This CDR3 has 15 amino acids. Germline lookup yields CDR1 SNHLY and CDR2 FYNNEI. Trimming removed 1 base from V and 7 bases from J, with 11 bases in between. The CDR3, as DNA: TGTGCCAGCAGTGAAGGAGGACACCAAAATTCACCCCTCCACTTT. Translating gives CASSEGGHQNSPLHF.

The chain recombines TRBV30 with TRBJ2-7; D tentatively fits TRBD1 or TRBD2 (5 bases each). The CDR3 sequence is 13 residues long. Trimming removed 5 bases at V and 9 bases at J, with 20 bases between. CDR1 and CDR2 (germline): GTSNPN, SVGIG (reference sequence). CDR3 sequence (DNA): TGTGCCTGGGAATGGACGGCGAGGGGCGGGCAGTACTTC. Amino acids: CAWEWTARGGQYF.

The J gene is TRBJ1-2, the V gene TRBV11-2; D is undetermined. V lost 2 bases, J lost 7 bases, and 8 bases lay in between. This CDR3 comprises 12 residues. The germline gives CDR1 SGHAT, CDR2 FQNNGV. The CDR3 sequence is CASSLRQVGYTF. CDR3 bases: TGTGCCAGCAGCTTAAGGCAGGTTGGCTACACCTTC.

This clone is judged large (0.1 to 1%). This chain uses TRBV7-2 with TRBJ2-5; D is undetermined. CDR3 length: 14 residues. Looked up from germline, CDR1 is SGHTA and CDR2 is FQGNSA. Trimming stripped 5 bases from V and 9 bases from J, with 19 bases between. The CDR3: CASSPYGSTEAQYF. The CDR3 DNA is TGTGCCAGCAGCCCTTATGGCTCCACGGAAGCCCAGTACTTC.

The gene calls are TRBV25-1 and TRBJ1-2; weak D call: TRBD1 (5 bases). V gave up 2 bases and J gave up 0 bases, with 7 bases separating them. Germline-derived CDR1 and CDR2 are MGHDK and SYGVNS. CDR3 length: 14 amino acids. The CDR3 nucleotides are TGTGCCAGCAGTGAACAGGGCACTAACTATGGCTACACCTTC. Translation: CASSEQGTNYGYTF.

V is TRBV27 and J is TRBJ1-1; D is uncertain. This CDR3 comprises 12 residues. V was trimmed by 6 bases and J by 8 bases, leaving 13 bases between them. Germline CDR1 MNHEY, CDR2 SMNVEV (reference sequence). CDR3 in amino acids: CASSRLAGEAFF. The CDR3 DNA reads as TGTGCCAGCAGCCGACTCGCAGGAGAAGCTTTCTTT.

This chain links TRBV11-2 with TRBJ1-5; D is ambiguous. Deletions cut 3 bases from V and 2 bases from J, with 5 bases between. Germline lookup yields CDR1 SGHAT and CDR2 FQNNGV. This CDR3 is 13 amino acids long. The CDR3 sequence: CASSFGGNQPQHF. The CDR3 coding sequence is TGTGCCAGCAGCTTTGGGGGCAATCAGCCCCAGCATTTT.

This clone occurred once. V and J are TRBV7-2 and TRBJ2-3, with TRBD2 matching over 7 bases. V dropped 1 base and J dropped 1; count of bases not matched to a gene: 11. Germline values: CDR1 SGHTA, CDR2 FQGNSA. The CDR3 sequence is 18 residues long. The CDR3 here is CASSLGVGGASGTDTQYF. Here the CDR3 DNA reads TGTGCCAGCAGCTTAGGAGTGGGAGGGGCCTCCGGCACAGATACGCAGTATTTT. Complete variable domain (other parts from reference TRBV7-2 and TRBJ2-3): GAGVSQSPSNKVTEKGKDVELRCDPISGHTALYWYRQSLGQGLEFLIYFQGNSAPDKSGLPSDRFSAERTGGSVSTLTIQRTQQEDSAVYLCASSLGVGGASGTDTQYFGPGTRLTVL.

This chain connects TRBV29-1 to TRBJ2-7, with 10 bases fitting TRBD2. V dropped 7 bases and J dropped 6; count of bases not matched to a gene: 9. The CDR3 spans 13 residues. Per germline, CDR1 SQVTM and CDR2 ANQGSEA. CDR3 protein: CSGQKSGGAEQYF. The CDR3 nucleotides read TGCAGCGGCCAGAAAAGCGGGGGGGCCGAGCAGTACTTC.

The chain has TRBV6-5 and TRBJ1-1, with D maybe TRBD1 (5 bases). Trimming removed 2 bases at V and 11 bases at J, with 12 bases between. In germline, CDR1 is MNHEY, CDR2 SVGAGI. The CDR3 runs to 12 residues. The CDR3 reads CASSYGGGLAFF. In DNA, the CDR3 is TGTGCCAGCAGTTACGGCGGGGGACTGGCTTTCTTT.

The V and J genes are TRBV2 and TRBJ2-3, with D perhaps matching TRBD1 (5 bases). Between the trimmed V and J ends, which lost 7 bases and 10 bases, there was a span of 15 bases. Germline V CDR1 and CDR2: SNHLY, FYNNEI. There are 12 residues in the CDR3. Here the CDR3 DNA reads TGTGCCAGCAAATTGACAGAGGAAGCGCAGTATTTT. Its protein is CASKLTEEAQYF.